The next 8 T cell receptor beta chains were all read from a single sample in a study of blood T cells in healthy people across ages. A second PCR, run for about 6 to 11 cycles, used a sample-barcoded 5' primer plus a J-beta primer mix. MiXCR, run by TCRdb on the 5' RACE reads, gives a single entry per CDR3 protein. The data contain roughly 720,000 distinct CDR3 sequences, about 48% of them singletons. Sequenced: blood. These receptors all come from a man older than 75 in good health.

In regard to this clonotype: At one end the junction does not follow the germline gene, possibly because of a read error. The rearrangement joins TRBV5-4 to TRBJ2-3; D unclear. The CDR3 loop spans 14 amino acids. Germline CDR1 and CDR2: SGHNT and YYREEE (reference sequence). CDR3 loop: CASSSPSRTDTRYF. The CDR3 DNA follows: TGTGCCAGCAGCTCCCCCAGTCGCACAGATACGCGGTATTTT.

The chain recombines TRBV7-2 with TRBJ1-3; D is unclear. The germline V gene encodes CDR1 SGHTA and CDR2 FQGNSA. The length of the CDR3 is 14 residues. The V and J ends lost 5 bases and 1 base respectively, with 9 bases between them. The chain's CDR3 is CASSPVISGNTIYF. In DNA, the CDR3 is TGTGCCAGCAGCCCCGTGATATCTGGAAACACCATATATTTT. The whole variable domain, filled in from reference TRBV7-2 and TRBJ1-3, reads GAGVSQSPSNKVTEKGKDVELRCDPISGHTALYWYRQSLGQGLEFLIYFQGNSAPDKSGLPSDRFSAERTGGSVSTLTIQRTQQEDSAVYLCASSPVISGNTIYFGEGSWLTVV.

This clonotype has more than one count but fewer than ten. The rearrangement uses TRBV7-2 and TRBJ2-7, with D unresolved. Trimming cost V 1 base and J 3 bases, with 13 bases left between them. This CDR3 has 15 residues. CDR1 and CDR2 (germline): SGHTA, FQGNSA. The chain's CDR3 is CASSLDRSKIYEQYF. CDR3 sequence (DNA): TGTGCCAGCAGCTTAGACCGGTCAAAGATCTACGAGCAGTACTTC.

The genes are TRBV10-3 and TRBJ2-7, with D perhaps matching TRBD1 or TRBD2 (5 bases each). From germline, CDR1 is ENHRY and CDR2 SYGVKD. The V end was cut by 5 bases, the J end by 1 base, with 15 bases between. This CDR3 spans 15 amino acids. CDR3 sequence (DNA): TGTGCCATCAGTACGAATTGGGACGGTTCCTACGAGCAGTACTTC. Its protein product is CAISTNWDGSYEQYF.

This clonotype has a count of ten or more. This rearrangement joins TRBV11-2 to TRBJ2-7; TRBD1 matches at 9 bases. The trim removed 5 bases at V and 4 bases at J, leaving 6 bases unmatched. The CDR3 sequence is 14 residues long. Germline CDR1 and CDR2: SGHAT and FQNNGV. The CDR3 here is CASSPGQGRYEQYF. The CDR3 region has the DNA TGTGCCAGCAGCCCCGGACAGGGGCGGTACGAGCAGTACTTC.

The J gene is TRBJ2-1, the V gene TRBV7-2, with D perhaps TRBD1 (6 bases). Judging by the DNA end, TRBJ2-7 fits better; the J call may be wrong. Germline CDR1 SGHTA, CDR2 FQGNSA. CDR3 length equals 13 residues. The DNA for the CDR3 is TGTGCCAGCAGCATACAGGGTTACAATGAGCAGTACTTC. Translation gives CASSIQGYNEQYF.

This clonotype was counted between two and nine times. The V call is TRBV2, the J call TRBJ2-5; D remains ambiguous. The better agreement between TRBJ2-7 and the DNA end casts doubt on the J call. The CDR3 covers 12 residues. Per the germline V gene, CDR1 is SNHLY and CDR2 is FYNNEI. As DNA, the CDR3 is TGTGCCAGCGCCCTTCTCCGTTACGAGCAGTACTTC. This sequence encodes CASALLRYEQYF.

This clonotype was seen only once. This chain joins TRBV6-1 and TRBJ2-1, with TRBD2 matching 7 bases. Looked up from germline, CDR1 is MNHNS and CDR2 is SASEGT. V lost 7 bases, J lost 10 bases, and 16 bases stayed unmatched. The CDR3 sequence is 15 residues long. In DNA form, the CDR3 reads TGTGCCAGCATTGCTGGGGGGGGGTCGAAGGGCGAGCAGTTCTTC. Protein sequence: CASIAGGGSKGEQFF.